The next 17 T cell receptor beta chains were all read from a single sample in a study of HIV-infected patients and healthy controls. cDNA was made from 500 ng RNA using alpha and beta constant primers. Using multiplexing indices, alpha and beta chain libraries were generated apart by chain-specific third strand synthesis. TCRdb reprocessed the 5' RACE reads via MiXCR and lists one record per CDR3 protein. The sample holds roughly 9,700 distinct CDR3 sequences, roughly 8% seen once. All unsorted peripheral T cells were captured because whole blood was used without fractionation. The sequenced sample consisted of blood. These receptors were collected from an adult in good health.

V usage is TRBV3-1 and J usage is TRBJ1-6; D ambiguous. Trimming removed 2 bases at V and 5 bases at J, with 13 bases between. The germline gives CDR1 LGHDT, CDR2 YNNKEL (reference sequence). CDR3 size: 16 residues. Here the CDR3 DNA reads TGTGCCAGCAGCCAAAGATCGGGGAGGAATAATTCACCCCTCCACTTT. Encoded protein: CASSQRSGRNNSPLHF.

This clonotype is judged medium-sized. The chain carries TRBV7-9 and TRBJ1-1; tentatively, D is TRBD1 (6 bases). The length of the CDR3 is 13 residues. Germline CDR1 SEHNR, CDR2 FQNEAQ (reference sequence). With 5 bases removed from V and 6 bases from J, the gap between germline ends came to 13 bases. The CDR3 protein is CASSARQVAEAFF. In nucleotides, the CDR3 is TGTGCCAGCAGCGCCAGACAGGTGGCTGAAGCTTTCTTT.

This clonotype was counted only a few times. The chain has TRBV6-1 and TRBJ1-6; tentatively, D is TRBD1 (6 bases). From germline, CDR1 is MNHNS and CDR2 SASEGT. CDR3 length equals 15 residues. The V and J ends lost 2 bases and 4 bases respectively, with 9 bases between them. The CDR3 protein is CASSELGAYNSPLHF. DNA for the CDR3: TGTGCCAGCAGTGAACTGGGGGCATATAATTCACCCCTCCACTTT.

The genes are TRBV4-1 and TRBJ1-1; tentatively, D is TRBD1 (5 bases). The V gene's germline CDR1 is MGHRA and CDR2 YSYEKL. Trimming took 1 base from V and 1 from J, leaving 10 bases between them. The CDR3 contains 15 residues. The CDR3 bases are TGCGCCAGCAGCCAAGTCCAGGGTCCGAACACTGAAGCTTTCTTT. Translating it yields CASSQVQGPNTEAFF.

By share, this clonotype ranks as medium-sized. The chain carries TRBV20-1 and TRBJ1-1, with 7 bases matching TRBD1. Per germline, CDR1 DFQATT and CDR2 SNEGSKA (reference sequence). The CDR3 is 14 residues long. V lost 0 bases and J lost 4; bases outside the gene matches: 5. In nucleotides, the CDR3 is TGCAGTGCTAGAGATGACAGGGTCGCCACTGAAGCTTTCTTT. Protein product: CSARDDRVATEAFF.

This clonotype showed up many times. The chain uses TRBV6-6 and TRBJ1-6; a possible D gene is TRBD1 (5 bases). This CDR3 spans 13 amino acids. Trimming removed 0 bases from V and 10 bases from J, with 7 bases in between. Germline values: CDR1 MNHNY, CDR2 SVGAGI (reference sequence). Here the CDR3 DNA reads TGTGCCAGCAGTTACTCGTCAGGGTCACCCCTCCACTTT. It codes for CASSYSSGSPLHF.

The table lists this clonotype with many counts. This chain links TRBV12-3 or TRBV12-4 with TRBJ1-1; 10 bases match TRBD1. The J segment lost 6 bases and the V segment lost 4 bases, leaving 8 bases of the junction unmatched. The CDR3 loop spans 15 amino acids. CDR3 amino acids: CASSSRGTGDPEAFF. In DNA form, the CDR3 reads TGTGCCAGCAGTTCCCGAGGGACAGGGGATCCTGAAGCTTTCTTT.

This clonotype is labeled as medium-sized. J is TRBJ1-1 and V is TRBV7-2, with TRBD1 identical over 7 bases. The CDR3 length is 14 residues. After removal of 5 bases from V and 2 bases from J, the junction contained 5 bases not matched to a gene. Germline V CDR1 and CDR2: SGHTA, FQGNSA. The CDR3 here is CASSRDSFNTEAFF. The CDR3 DNA reads TGTGCCAGCAGCCGGGACAGCTTTAACACTGAAGCTTTCTTT.

In its sample, this clonotype is medium-sized. The chain carries TRBV5-1 and TRBJ1-4; D uncertain. CDR1 SGHRS and CDR2 YFSETQ come from the germline V gene. There are 14 residues in the CDR3. Trimming removed 0 bases at V and 6 bases at J, with 9 bases between. The CDR3 region has the DNA TGCGCCAGCAGCTTGGCCAGGCCGGATGAAAAACTGTTTTTT. This encodes CASSLARPDEKLFF.

This clonotype was detected ten times or more. The J gene is TRBJ2-7, the V gene TRBV4-2; TRBD2 matches 9 bases. CDR3 length: 15 residues. CDR1 is LGHNA, CDR2 YNFKEQ, per germline. V gave up 0 bases and J gave up 4 bases; unmatched junction bases: 4. CDR3 sequence reads: CASSQERGGVYEQYF. CDR3 sequence (DNA): TGTGCCAGCAGCCAAGAGCGGGGGGGTGTATACGAGCAGTACTTC.

Many counts were recorded for this clonotype. The J gene is TRBJ1-4, the V gene TRBV19; the D is unclear. Trimming shortened V by 6 bases and J by 5 bases, and 10 bases separated the two germline ends. The CDR3 consists of 13 residues. Germline CDR1 is LNHDA and CDR2 is SQIVND (reference sequence). The CDR3 reads CASRTLPNEKLFF. DNA for the CDR3: TGTGCCAGTAGGACATTACCGAATGAAAAACTGTTTTTT. Combining the CDR3 with reference TRBV19 and TRBJ1-4 gives the whole variable domain DGGITQSPKYLFRKEGQNVTLSCEQNLNHDAMYWYRQDPGQGLRLIYYSQIVNDFQKGDIAEGYSVSREKKESFPLTVTSAQKNPTAFYLCASRTLPNEKLFFGSGTQLSVL.

This clonotype is medium-sized within its sample. This chain joins TRBV19 and TRBJ1-5, with D uncertain. CDR1 and CDR2 from the germline V gene are LNHDA and SQIVND (reference sequence). Deletions cut 5 bases from V and 6 bases from J, with 5 bases between. The CDR3 sequence is 11 residues long. The CDR3, as DNA: TGTGCCAGTAGTGCCGGTCAGCCCCAGCATTTT. Amino acid sequence: CASSAGQPQHF.

This clonotype was picked up a small number of times. The V call is TRBV20-1, the J call TRBJ2-7; 8 bases align to TRBD1. The V gene end was trimmed by 3 bases and the J gene end by 4 bases; junction bases not matched to a gene: 5. There are 13 residues in the CDR3. The V gene's germline CDR1 is DFQATT and CDR2 SNEGSKA (reference sequence). The CDR3 region is CSASDRGPYEQYF. The CDR3 region has the DNA TGCAGTGCTAGCGACAGGGGCCCTTACGAGCAGTACTTC.

Regarding this clonotype: One end of the junction is discordant with germline, which a read error may explain. The V call is TRBV11-1, the J call TRBJ1-1, with 7 positions matching TRBD1. This CDR3 contains 13 residues. The germline CDR1 and CDR2 sequences are SGHAT and FQDESV (reference sequence). CDR3 sequence (DNA): TGTGCCAGCAGCTTGGGACAGAACACTGAAGCTATCTTT. Residues: CASSLGQNTEAIF.

By its share, this clonotype is medium-sized. The CDR3 nucleotides read TGTGCCAGCAGCCGGGGACAGGGAACTGAAGCTTTCTTT. This encodes CASSRGQGTEAFF. The J gene is TRBJ1-1, the V gene TRBV3-1; 9 bases are a match to TRBD1. J was trimmed by 5 bases and V by 4 bases; bases with no gene match: 2. Germline V gene lookup returns CDR1 LGHDT and CDR2 YNNKEL (reference sequence). There are 13 residues in the CDR3.

By share, this clonotype counts as medium-sized. The chain recombines TRBV20-1 with TRBJ1-1; D remains ambiguous. The V gene's germline CDR1 is DFQATT and CDR2 SNEGSKA (reference sequence). The CDR3 has 16 residues. Trimming took off 0 bases at V and 5 bases at J, with 19 bases between the two ends. The CDR3 DNA follows: TGCAGTGCTAGAGATTCTTGGCGGCACCTCCGGACTGAAGCTTTCTTT. This sequence encodes CSARDSWRHLRTEAFF.

Judged by abundance, this clonotype is medium-sized. The V call is TRBV6-5, the J call TRBJ1-5, with D possibly matching TRBD1 (6 bases). The CDR3 totals 16 residues. The V end lost 6 bases, the J end lost 1 base, and 16 bases lay between the germline ends. Germline CDR1 reads MNHEY; CDR2 reads SVGAGI. CDR3 protein: CASRPTGLTSNQPQHF. In nucleotides, the CDR3 is TGTGCCAGCAGGCCGACAGGCCTTACAAGCAATCAGCCCCAGCATTTT.